This T cell receptor beta chain appears in the sequencing data of a study of regulatory T cells in long-lasting Graves disease. Assembly of TCR beta libraries relied on iRepertoire HTBI primers together with Arm-PCR of CDR3 regions. TCRdb itself ran the multiplex PCR reads through MiXCR, one entry per CDR3 protein. The sample consists of roughly 510,000 distinct CDR3 sequences, approximately 16% of them appearing once. This sample's time point: newly diagnosed GD, antithyroid drugs for less than 3 months. The TCR library was made from RNA extracted from PBMCs. An endocrinology department in Xi'an, China, recruited the patients. The V segment lost 0 bases and the J segment 7 bases; nucleotides outside the gene matches: 8. This CDR3 spans 16 amino acids. CDR1 is SGHAT, CDR2 FQNNGV, per germline. This same sample was also part of a study on T cells in Graves' hyperthyroidism and ophthalmopathy. That paper notes: Each diagnosis drew on symptoms, thyroxine, TRAb, thyroid ultrasound and orbital computed tomography findings. A model built on 13 V-J features separated ophthalmopathy from stable hyperthyroidism.

The TCR comes from a young man with Graves disease. The V call is TRBV11-2, the J call TRBJ2-1; 8 nucleotides line up with TRBD2. Sequences were derived from peripheral blood mononuclear cells (PBMCs), sampled at new diagnosis, from a patient treated with antithyroid drugs. The CDR3 sequence is CASSLERGRRKNEQFF. DNA for the CDR3: TGTGCCAGCAGCTTAGAGCGCGGGAGGAGAAAAAATGAGCAGTTCTTC.